What follows are 15 T cell receptor beta chains derived from one specimen sequenced in a study of CD8 T cells in ankylosing spondylitis. General study results and limits: In ankylosing spondylitis blood, a motif of roughly eight highly homologous TCR beta variants appeared characteristic.

TCRdb called the 5' RACE reads again in MiXCR, with one record for every CDR3 protein. The profile shows about 420,000 distinct CDR3 sequences, about 20% of them singletons. Their antigens remain unidentified. Specimen: blood, either unsorted or a sorted T cell fraction (not recorded which). The receptor set was obtained from a male donor with ankylosing spondylitis.

This rearrangement joins TRBV9 to TRBJ2-3; 9 nucleotides match TRBD1. The CDR3 covers 15 residues. CDR1 SGDLS and CDR2 YYNGEE come from the germline V gene. V trimming: 0 bases; J trimming: 9 bases; junction bases outside the gene matches: 8. Here the CDR3 DNA reads TGTGCCAGCAGCGTAGAACCGAGGGGACAGGGCACGCAGTATTTT. Translation gives CASSVEPRGQGTQYF.

The chain recombines TRBV9 with TRBJ2-5, with D tentatively TRBD1 (6 bases). Germline V gene lookup returns CDR1 SGDLS and CDR2 YYNGEE. V was cut by 1 base and J by 0 bases, with 7 bases left in between. The CDR3 is 14 amino acids. CDR3 DNA sequence: TGTGCCAGCAGCGTAACAGGGCACCAAGAGACCCAGTACTTC. Translating it yields CASSVTGHQETQYF.

This clonotype was recorded at least ten times. This rearrangement joins TRBV4-1 to TRBJ1-5; a possible D gene is TRBD1 (5 bases). Germline V gene lookup returns CDR1 MGHRA and CDR2 YSYEKL. V was shortened by 1 base and J by 6 bases, with 13 bases between the two germline ends. CDR3 size: 15 residues. In nucleotides, the CDR3 is TGCGCCAGCAGCCAAGTTGGCGAGGGGACTCAGCCCCAGCATTTT. This gives the protein CASSQVGEGTQPQHF.

This chain links TRBV20-1 with TRBJ1-2; tentative D call: TRBD1 (6 bases). The CDR3 length is 14 residues. Germline loops: CDR1 DFQATT, CDR2 SNEGSKA (reference sequence). Trimming removed 5 bases at V and 2 bases at J, with 15 bases between. CDR3 sequence (DNA): TGCAGTGCTGAGAACAGGGTATCAAACTATGGCTACACCTTC. It encodes CSAENRVSNYGYTF.

This clonotype was detected a few times. This rearrangement joins TRBV7-8 to TRBJ2-5, with TRBD2 as a possible D gene (5 bases). Germline V gene lookup returns CDR1 SGHVS and CDR2 FQNEAQ. V was shortened by 4 bases and J by 1 base, with 10 bases between the two germline ends. The CDR3 extends over 14 amino acids. In nucleotides, the CDR3 is TGTGCCAGCAGCTCCGGCGAGGGCCAAGAGACCCAGTACTTC. It encodes CASSSGEGQETQYF.

This clonotype came up a few times. The chain has TRBV24-1 and TRBJ2-5, with D perhaps TRBD1 (5 bases). Trimming removed 4 bases at V and 5 bases at J, with 7 bases between. Germline CDR1 reads KGHDR; CDR2 reads SFDVKD. The CDR3 length is 12 residues. CDR3 coding DNA: TGTGCCACCAGTGACAGGGTGGAGACCCAGTACTTC. This codes for CATSDRVETQYF.

The chain employs TRBV20-1 and TRBJ2-3; D is possibly TRBD2 (6 bases). V lost 4 bases and J lost 2, with 22 bases in between. From germline, CDR1 is DFQATT and CDR2 SNEGSKA (reference sequence). The CDR3 loop spans 17 amino acids. The CDR3 nucleotides are TGCAGTGCTACCGCGACCGGGACCCCGGGAGTCACAGATACGCAGTATTTT. This codes for CSATATGTPGVTDTQYF.

The V gene is TRBV5-6, the J gene TRBJ2-1; D gene unclear. CDR1 SGHDT and CDR2 YYEEEE come from the germline V gene. This CDR3 comprises 15 residues. V lost 0 bases, J lost 6 bases, and 13 bases lay in between. The CDR3 sequence is CASSLEGGFGNEQFF. The CDR3, as DNA: TGTGCCAGCAGCTTGGAGGGCGGCTTCGGCAATGAGCAGTTCTTC.

This clonotype was counted only a few times. The J gene is TRBJ2-2, the V gene TRBV12-3 or TRBV12-4; the D gene could be TRBD1 or TRBD2 (5 bases each). This CDR3 has 17 residues. V was pared by 5 bases and J by 3 bases, with 19 bases between. The CDR3 is CASSPDIWLGDTGELFF. DNA for the CDR3: TGTGCCAGCAGTCCAGATATTTGGTTGGGGGACACCGGGGAGCTGTTTTTT.

The V gene is TRBV11-1, the J gene TRBJ2-1; 8 positions agree with TRBD2. V gave up 5 bases and J gave up 4 bases; unmatched junction bases: 16. The germline V gene has CDR1 SGHAT and CDR2 FQDESV (reference sequence). The CDR3 runs to 18 residues. CDR3 region: CASSATSGSFKGYNEQFF. The CDR3 DNA follows: TGTGCCAGCAGCGCAACTAGCGGATCCTTTAAAGGTTACAATGAGCAGTTCTTC.

This chain uses TRBV12-3 or TRBV12-4 with TRBJ2-2, with a possible D match to TRBD2 (6 bases). The ends were cut back, 3 bases at V and 2 bases at J, with 10 bases in the middle. The CDR3 loop spans 15 amino acids. The CDR3 loop reads CASSLNSGNTGELFF. The CDR3 bases are TGTGCCAGCAGTTTGAATAGCGGAAACACCGGGGAGCTGTTTTTT.

This rearrangement joins TRBV10-3 to TRBJ2-7; TRBD2 matches at 9 bases. The germline V gene encodes CDR1 ENHRY and CDR2 SYGVKD. The CDR3 is made up of 15 amino acids. With 4 bases clipped from V and 5 bases from J, the junction kept 9 bases outside the gene matches. The CDR3 nucleotides are TGTGCCATCAGTGTGGGTAGCGGGAGTATCGACGAGCAGTACTTC. It yields the protein CAISVGSGSIDEQYF.

This chain links TRBV20-1 with TRBJ2-3; D is perhaps TRBD1 or TRBD2 (5 bases each). V was trimmed by 3 bases and J by 8 bases, leaving 12 bases between them. The CDR3 runs 12 residues. Germline V gives CDR1 DFQATT, CDR2 SNEGSKA (reference sequence). This CDR3 is CSARGPGSTQYF. CDR3 bases: TGCAGTGCTAGGGGACCGGGCTCTACGCAGTATTTT.

This clonotype appeared a few times. The rearrangement joins TRBV7-3 to TRBJ2-1, with D tentatively TRBD1 (6 bases). Per the germline V gene, CDR1 is SGHTA and CDR2 is FQGTGA. This CDR3 is 14 amino acids long. The germline V and J ends were trimmed by 1 base and 6 bases, with 10 bases remaining between them. The CDR3 DNA reads as TGTGCCAGCAGCTTAAACTCAGGGGCCAATGAGCAGTTCTTC. This gives the protein CASSLNSGANEQFF.

This clonotype was counted a few times. The chain has TRBV18 and TRBJ2-7; D might be TRBD1 or TRBD2, each matching 5 bases. From germline, CDR1 is KGHSH and CDR2 LQKENI. The CDR3 covers 16 residues. The V end lost 3 bases, the J end lost 8 bases, and 23 bases lay between the germline ends. The CDR3 reads CASSPGGGRQMGKQYF. CDR3 DNA sequence: TGTGCCAGCTCACCTGGTGGGGGACGCCAGATGGGAAAGCAGTACTTC.